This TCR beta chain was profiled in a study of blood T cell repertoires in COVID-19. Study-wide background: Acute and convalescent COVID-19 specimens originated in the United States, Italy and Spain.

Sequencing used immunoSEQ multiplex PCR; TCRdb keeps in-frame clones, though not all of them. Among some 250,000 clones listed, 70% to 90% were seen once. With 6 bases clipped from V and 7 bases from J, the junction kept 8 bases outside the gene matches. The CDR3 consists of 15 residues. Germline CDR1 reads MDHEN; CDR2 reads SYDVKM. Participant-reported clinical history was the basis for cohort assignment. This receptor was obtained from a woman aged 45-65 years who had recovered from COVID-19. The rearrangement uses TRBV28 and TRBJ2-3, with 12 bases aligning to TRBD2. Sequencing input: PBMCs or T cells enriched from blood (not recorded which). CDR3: CASSSLAGGLNTQYF. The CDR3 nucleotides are TGTGCCAGCAGCAGCCTAGCGGGAGGGTTAAATACGCAGTATTTT.